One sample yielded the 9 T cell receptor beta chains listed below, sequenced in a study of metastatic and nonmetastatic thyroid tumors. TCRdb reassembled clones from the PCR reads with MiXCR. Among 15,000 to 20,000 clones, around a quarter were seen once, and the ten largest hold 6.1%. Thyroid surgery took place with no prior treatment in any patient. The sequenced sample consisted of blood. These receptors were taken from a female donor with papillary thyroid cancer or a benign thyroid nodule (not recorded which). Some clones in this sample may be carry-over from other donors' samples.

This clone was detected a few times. The CDR3 sequence is CASSEALLGRMGNTIYF. DNA for the CDR3: TGTGCCAGCAGTGAAGCGCTCTTGGGACGGATGGGAAACACCATATATTTT. The rearrangement joins TRBV6-1 to TRBJ1-3; D is perhaps TRBD1 (5 bases). This CDR3 has 17 residues. Germline V CDR1 and CDR2: MNHNS, SASEGT. V was clipped by 0 bases and J by 4 bases, with 16 bases between them.

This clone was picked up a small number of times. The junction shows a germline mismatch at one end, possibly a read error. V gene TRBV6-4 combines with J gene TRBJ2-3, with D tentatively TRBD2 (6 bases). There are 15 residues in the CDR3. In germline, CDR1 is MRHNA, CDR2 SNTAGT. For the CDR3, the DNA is TGTGCCAGCAGTGACGTCTTGGGAGGCACAGATACGCATTATTTT. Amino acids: CASSDVLGGTDTHYF.

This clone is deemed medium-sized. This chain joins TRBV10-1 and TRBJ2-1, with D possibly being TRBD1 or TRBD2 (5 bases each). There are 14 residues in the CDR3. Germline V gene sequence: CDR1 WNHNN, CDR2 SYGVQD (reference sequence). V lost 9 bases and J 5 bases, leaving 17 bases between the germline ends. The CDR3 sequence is CASSGTRDHNEQFF. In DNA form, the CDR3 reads TGCGCCAGTTCGGGTACTAGGGACCACAATGAGCAGTTCTTC.

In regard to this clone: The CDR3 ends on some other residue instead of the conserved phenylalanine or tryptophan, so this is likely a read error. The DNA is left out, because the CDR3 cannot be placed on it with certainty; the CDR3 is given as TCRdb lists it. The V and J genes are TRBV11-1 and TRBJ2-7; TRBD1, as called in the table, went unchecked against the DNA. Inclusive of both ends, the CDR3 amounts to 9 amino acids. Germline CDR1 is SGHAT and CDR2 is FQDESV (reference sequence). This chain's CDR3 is CASRGKKGT.

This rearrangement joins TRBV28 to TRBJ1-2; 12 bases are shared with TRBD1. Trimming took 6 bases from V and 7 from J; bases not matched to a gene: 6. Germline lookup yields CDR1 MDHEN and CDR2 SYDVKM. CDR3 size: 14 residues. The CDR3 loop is CASRSGQGARGYTF. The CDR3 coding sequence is TGTGCCAGCAGATCGGGACAGGGGGCGCGTGGCTACACCTTC.

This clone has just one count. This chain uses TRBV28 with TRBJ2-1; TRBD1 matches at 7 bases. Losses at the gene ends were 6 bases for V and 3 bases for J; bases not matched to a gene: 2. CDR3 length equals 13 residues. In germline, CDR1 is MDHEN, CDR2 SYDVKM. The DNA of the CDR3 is TGTGCCAGCAGCAGGGGGATCTACAATGAGCAGTTCTTC. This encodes CASSRGIYNEQFF.

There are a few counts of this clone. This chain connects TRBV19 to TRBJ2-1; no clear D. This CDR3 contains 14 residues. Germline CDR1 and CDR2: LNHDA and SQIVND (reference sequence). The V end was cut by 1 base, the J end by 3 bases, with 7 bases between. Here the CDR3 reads CASSIARLYNEQFF. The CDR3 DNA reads TGTGCCAGTAGTATAGCCAGACTCTACAATGAGCAGTTCTTC. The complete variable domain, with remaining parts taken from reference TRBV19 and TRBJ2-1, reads DGGITQSPKYLFRKEGQNVTLSCEQNLNHDAMYWYRQDPGQGLRLIYYSQIVNDFQKGDIAEGYSVSREKKESFPLTVTSAQKNPTAFYLCASSIARLYNEQFFGPGTRLTVL.

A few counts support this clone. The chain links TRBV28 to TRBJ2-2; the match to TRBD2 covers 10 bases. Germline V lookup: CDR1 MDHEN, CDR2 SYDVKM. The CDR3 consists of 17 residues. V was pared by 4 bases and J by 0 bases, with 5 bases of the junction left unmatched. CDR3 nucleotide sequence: TGTGCCAGCAGTTCATTCGGACTAGCGGCGAACACCGGGGAGCTGTTTTTT. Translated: CASSSFGLAANTGELFF.

CDR3: CSAEVLSVYNEQFF. The CDR3 nucleotides are TGCAGTGCCGAAGTACTTAGCGTCTACAATGAGCAGTTCTTC. J is TRBJ2-1 and V is TRBV20-1; weak D call: TRBD2 (5 bases). Trimming took off 6 bases at V and 3 bases at J, with 15 bases between the two ends. CDR3 length: 14 residues. Germline V gives CDR1 DFQATT, CDR2 SNEGSKA (reference sequence).